The clone carrying this TCR beta chain was detected a few times. Its target is not known. This specimen comes from a study of T cells in Graves' hyperthyroidism and ophthalmopathy. Study-level points and caveats: Onset of ophthalmopathy came a median 6.5 months after the model predicted it.

This CDR3 region has 17 residues. The junction had 8 bases not matched to a gene; V was cut back by 1 base and J by 5 bases. In germline, CDR1 is GTSNPN, CDR2 SVGIG (reference sequence). RNA transcripts provided the source from which TCR beta CDR3 regions were amplified. With the HTBI primer set, the TCR CDR3 went through a first round of RT-PCR. From the multiplex PCR reads, TCRdb called clonotypes with MiXCR, one entry per CDR3 protein. The sample has 700,000 or so distinct CDR3 sequences, over 15% seen once. Specimen: blood. This receptor was identified in a man younger than 30 with Graves' hyperthyroidism. The chain links TRBV30 to TRBJ2-5, with 15 bases aligning to TRBD2. CDR3 amino acids: CAWSAGLAGGPGETQYF. The CDR3 nucleotides are TGTGCCTGGAGTGCTGGACTAGCGGGAGGGCCGGGGGAGACCCAGTACTTC.